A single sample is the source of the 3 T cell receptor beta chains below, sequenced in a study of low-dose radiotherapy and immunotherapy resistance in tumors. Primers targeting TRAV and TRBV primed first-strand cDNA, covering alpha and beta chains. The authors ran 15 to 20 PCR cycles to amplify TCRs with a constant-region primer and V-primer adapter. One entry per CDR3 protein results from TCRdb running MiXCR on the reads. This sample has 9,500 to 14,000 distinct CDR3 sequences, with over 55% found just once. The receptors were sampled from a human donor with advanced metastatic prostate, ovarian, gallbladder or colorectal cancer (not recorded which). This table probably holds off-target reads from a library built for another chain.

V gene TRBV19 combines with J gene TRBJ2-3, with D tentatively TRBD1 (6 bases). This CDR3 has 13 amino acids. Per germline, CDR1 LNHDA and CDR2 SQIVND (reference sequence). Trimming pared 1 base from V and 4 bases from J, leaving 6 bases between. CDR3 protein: CASSIAGADTQYF. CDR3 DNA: TGTGCCAGTAGTATAGCAGGGGCAGATACGCAGTATTTT.

The CDR3 protein is CASSLPAETRIREQFF. The CDR3 DNA sequence: TGTGCCAGCAGTTTACCGGCCGAGACTAGGATACGTGAGCAGTTCTTC. V gene TRBV28 combines with J gene TRBJ2-1; D is possibly TRBD2 (6 bases). CDR1 and CDR2 from the germline V gene are MDHEN and SYDVKM. V was clipped by 2 bases and J by 9 bases, with 20 bases between them. CDR3 length: 16 residues.

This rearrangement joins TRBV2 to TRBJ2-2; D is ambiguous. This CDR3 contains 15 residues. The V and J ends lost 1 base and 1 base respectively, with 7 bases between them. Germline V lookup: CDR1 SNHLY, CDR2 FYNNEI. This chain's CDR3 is CASSEVSGNTGELFF. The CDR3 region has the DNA TGTGCCAGCAGTGAAGTTTCCGGGAACACCGGGGAGCTGTTTTTT.